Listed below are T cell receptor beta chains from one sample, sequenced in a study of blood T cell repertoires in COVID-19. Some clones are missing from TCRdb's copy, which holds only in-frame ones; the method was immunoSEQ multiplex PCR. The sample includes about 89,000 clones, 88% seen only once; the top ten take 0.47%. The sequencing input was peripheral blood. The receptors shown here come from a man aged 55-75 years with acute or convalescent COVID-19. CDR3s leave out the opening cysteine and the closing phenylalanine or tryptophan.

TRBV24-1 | ATSGSRDYGYT
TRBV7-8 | ASSLSSGSMTGELF
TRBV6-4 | ASSEWGDSSGANVLT
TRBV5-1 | ASSLTDSLKNTEAF
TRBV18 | ASSPPITLGGTEAF
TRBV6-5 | ASNPVGADTEAF
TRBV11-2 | ASSFNLGLAGNNEQF
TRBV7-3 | ASSFGSRSGSYEQY
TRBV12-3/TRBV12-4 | ASRLASSYEQY
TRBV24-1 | ATSDPAPGTSGETQY
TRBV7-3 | ASSLTFSYTDTQY
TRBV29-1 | SADRANYGYT
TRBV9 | ASSVRWGGDNEQF
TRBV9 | ASSPGGMNTEAF
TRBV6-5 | ASSYLDGGERGYT
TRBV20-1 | SASPGNTEAF
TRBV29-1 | SVEGNNLGETQY
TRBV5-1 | ASSPTPGTTEAF
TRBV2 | ASRGDSSYEQY
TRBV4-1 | ASSQASTGIYGYT
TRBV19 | ASSPTDSGRVRGTDTQY
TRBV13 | ASSFASNYEQY
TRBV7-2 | ASSLGDRGEQY
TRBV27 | ASSDRQAGAF
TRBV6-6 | ASSYRQGNTEAF
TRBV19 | ASSRPGEKLF
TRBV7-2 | ASSTSSGFTDTQY
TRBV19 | ASSPGLLTNYGYT
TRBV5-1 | ASRRDTGTGELF
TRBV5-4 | ASSLDGGTYEQY
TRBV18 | ASSPPSTTDTQY
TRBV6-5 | ASSYDKSYEQY
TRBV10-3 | AIRQGRTQETQY
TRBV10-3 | AISRTGGTMNTEAF
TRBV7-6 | ASSLGAVTNYGYT
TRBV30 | AWRLSRTNEKLF
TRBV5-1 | ASSFVTPGQGNSPLH
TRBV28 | ASLHGNYGYT
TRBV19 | ASSTGVAADTQY
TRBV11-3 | ASSLTSGGAGDTQY
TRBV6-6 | ASSYSRDSQF
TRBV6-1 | ASSPGTTAYEQY
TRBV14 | ASRRGGGSYNEQF
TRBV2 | ASSERGNEQF
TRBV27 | ASSLRQGRGSGANVLT
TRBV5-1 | ASITSSGSANEQF
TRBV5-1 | ASSTRTGELF
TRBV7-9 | ASSKGLAGPYEQY